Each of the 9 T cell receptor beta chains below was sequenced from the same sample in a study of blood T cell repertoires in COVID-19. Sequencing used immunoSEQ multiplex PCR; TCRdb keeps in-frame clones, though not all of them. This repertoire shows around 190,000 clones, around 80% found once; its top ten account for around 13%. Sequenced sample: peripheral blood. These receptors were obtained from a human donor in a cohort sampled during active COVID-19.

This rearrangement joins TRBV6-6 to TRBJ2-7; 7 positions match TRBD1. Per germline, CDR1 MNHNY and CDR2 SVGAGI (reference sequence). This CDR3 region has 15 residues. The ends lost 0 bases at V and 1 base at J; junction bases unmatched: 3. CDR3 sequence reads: CASSYSGGRSYEQYF. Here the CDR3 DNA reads TGTGCCAGCAGTTACTCAGGGGGCAGGTCCTACGAGCAGTACTTC.

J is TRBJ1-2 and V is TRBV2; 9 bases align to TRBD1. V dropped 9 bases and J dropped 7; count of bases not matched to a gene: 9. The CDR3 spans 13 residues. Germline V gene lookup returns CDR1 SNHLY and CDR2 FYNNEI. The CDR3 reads CASLRTGAGGYTF. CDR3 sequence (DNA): TGTGCCAGTCTAAGGACAGGGGCCGGTGGCTACACCTTC.

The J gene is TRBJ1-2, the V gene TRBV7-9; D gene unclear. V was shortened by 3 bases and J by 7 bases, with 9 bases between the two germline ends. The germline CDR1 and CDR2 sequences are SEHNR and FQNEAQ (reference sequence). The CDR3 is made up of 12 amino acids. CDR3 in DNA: TGTGCCAGCAGCTTTGACTTGGGTGGCTACACCTTC. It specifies CASSFDLGGYTF.

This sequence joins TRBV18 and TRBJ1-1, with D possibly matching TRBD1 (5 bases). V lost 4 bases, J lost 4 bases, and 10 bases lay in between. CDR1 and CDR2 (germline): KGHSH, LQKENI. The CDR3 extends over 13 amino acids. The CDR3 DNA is TGTGCCAGCTCACAGGGCAGGGCCACTGAAGCTTTCTTT. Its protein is CASSQGRATEAFF.

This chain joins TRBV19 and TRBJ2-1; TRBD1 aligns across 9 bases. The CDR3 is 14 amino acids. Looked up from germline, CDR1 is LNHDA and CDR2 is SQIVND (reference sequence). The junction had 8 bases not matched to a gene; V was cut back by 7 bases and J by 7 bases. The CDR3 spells CASNPRTGANEQFF. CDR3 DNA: TGTGCCAGTAATCCAAGGACAGGGGCTAATGAGCAGTTCTTC.

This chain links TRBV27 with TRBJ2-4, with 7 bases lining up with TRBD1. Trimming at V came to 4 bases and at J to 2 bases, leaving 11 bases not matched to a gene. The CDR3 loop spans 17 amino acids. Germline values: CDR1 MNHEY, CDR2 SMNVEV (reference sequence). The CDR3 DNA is TGTGCCAGCAGTTCGGACAGGTTCGGGGTACCCAAAAACATTCAGTACTTC. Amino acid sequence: CASSSDRFGVPKNIQYF.

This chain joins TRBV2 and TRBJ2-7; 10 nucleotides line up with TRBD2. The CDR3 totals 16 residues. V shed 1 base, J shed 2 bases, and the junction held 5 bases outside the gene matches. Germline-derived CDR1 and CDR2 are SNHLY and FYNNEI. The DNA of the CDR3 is TGTGCCAGCAGTGAAGGTCTAGCGGGAGCCCCCTACGAGCAGTACTTC. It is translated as CASSEGLAGAPYEQYF.

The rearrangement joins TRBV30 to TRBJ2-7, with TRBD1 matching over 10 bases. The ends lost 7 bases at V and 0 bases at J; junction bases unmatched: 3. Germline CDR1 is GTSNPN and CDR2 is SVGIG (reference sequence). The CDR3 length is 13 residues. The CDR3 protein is CALGQGISYEQYF. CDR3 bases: TGTGCCTTGGGACAGGGGATCTCCTACGAGCAGTACTTC.

The DNA for the CDR3 is TGTGCCAGCAGTTTGCTAGCGGGGTACAATGAGCAGTTCTTC. This codes for CASSLLAGYNEQFF. The gene calls are TRBV27 and TRBJ2-1; TRBD2 aligns across 9 bases. With 3 bases clipped from V and 4 bases from J, the junction kept 1 base outside the gene matches. This CDR3 is built from 14 residues. In germline, CDR1 is MNHEY, CDR2 SMNVEV (reference sequence).